This is a list of T cell receptor beta chains from one sample in a study of shared clonotypes between healthy human individuals. TCRdb keeps only in-frame clones here, not all; method: immunoSEQ multiplex PCR. In the table there are roughly 2.5 million clones, just over 90% of which are singletons. The sequencing input was naive CD4+ T cells sorted from blood. The source is a man in his late teens or twenties in good health. The CDR3 runs from the conserved cysteine through the conserved F or W. Each record gives: V gene, clone size, D gene, J gene, CDR3 protein, CDR3 DNA. D genes are given only for firm matches. Not all rows give a size; the values are once, few, many and, for expanded clones, a class.

v_gene: TRBV9; abundance: .; d_gene: .; j_gene: TRBJ2-7; CDR3aa: CASSVEGNYEQYF; CDR3nt: TGTGCCAGCAGCGTAGAGGGTAACTACGAGCAGTACTTC
v_gene: TRBV5-1; abundance: .; d_gene: TRBD1; j_gene: TRBJ2-7; CDR3aa: CASSLGGQGSYEQYF; CDR3nt: TGCGCCAGCAGCTTGGGGGGACAGGGTTCCTACGAGCAGTACTTC
v_gene: TRBV2; abundance: once; d_gene: .; j_gene: TRBJ2-5; CDR3aa: CASSFTREETQYF; CDR3nt: TGTGCCAGCAGTTTCACTAGGGAGGAGACCCAGTACTTC
v_gene: TRBV9; abundance: .; d_gene: TRBD1; j_gene: TRBJ1-6; CDR3aa: CASSASRGSYNSPLHF; CDR3nt: TGTGCCAGCAGCGCGTCCAGGGGGTCCTATAATTCACCCCTCCACTTT
v_gene: TRBV5-4; abundance: .; d_gene: .; j_gene: TRBJ2-5; CDR3aa: CASSISLETQYF; CDR3nt: TGTGCCAGCAGCATTTCTCTAGAGACCCAGTACTTC
v_gene: TRBV7-6; abundance: .; d_gene: .; j_gene: TRBJ2-7; CDR3aa: CASSKTAGTLIYEQYF; CDR3nt: TGTGCCAGCAGCAAAACGGCCGGGACACTTATTTACGAGCAGTACTTC
v_gene: TRBV5-8; abundance: .; d_gene: .; j_gene: TRBJ1-1; CDR3aa: CASSLIFTEAFF; CDR3nt: TGTGCCAGCAGCTTGATTTTCACTGAAGCTTTCTTT
v_gene: TRBV10-3; abundance: .; d_gene: .; j_gene: TRBJ1-6; CDR3aa: CAISEGNSPLHF; CDR3nt: TGTGCCATCAGCGAGGGGAATTCACCCCTCCACTTT
v_gene: TRBV6-5; abundance: .; d_gene: TRBD2; j_gene: TRBJ2-7; CDR3aa: CASTKRGRYYEQYF; CDR3nt: TGTGCCAGCACTAAGCGGGGGCGATACTACGAGCAGTACTTC
v_gene: TRBV4-1; abundance: .; d_gene: .; j_gene: TRBJ2-3; CDR3aa: CASSQQDRLNTDTQYF; CDR3nt: TGCGCCAGCAGCCAGCAGGACAGACTAAACACAGATACGCAGTATTTT
v_gene: TRBV6-6; abundance: .; d_gene: .; j_gene: TRBJ1-1; CDR3aa: CASSYSALEAFF; CDR3nt: TGTGCCAGCAGTTACTCAGCCCTAGAAGCTTTCTTT
v_gene: TRBV5-8; abundance: .; d_gene: TRBD2; j_gene: TRBJ2-1; CDR3aa: CASSLGVGTTYNEQFF; CDR3nt: TGTGCCAGCAGCTTGGGGGTTGGGACTACCTACAATGAGCAGTTCTTC
v_gene: TRBV10-2; abundance: few; d_gene: .; j_gene: TRBJ1-1; CDR3aa: CASSEMLTRGATEAFF; CDR3nt: TGCGCCAGCAGTGAGATGCTTACACGGGGCGCCACTGAAGCTTTCTTT
v_gene: TRBV6-5; abundance: once; d_gene: .; j_gene: TRBJ2-7; CDR3aa: CASSYVSGRTNYEQYF; CDR3nt: TGTGCCAGCAGTTACGTCAGCGGCAGAACCAACTACGAGCAGTACTTC
v_gene: TRBV6-6; abundance: .; d_gene: TRBD2; j_gene: TRBJ2-4; CDR3aa: CAIGLDGAKNIQYF; CDR3nt: TGTGCTATCGGACTAGACGGGGCCAAAAACATTCAGTACTTC
v_gene: TRBV6-6; abundance: once; d_gene: .; j_gene: TRBJ2-5; CDR3aa: CASNRGVAQETQYF; CDR3nt: TGTGCCAGCAACAGAGGGGTGGCCCAAGAGACCCAGTACTTC
v_gene: TRBV28; abundance: few; d_gene: .; j_gene: TRBJ1-4; CDR3aa: CASSSPPGSNEKLFF; CDR3nt: TGTGCCAGCAGTTCCCCCCCGGGGAGTAATGAAAAACTGTTTTTT
v_gene: TRBV5-1; abundance: .; d_gene: .; j_gene: TRBJ1-2; CDR3aa: CASSLVTGEDGYTF; CDR3nt: TGCGCCAGCAGCTTGGTTACAGGTGAGGACGGCTACACCTTC
v_gene: TRBV23-1; abundance: .; d_gene: .; j_gene: TRBJ1-4; CDR3aa: CASTLKEGGTNEKLFF; CDR3nt: TGCGCCAGCACCTTAAAAGAGGGGGGGACTAATGAAAAACTGTTTTTT
v_gene: TRBV6-6; abundance: .; d_gene: .; j_gene: TRBJ2-3; CDR3aa: CASRLWDSTDTQYF; CDR3nt: TGTGCCAGCAGGTTGTGGGATAGCACAGATACGCAGTATTTT
v_gene: TRBV27; abundance: .; d_gene: .; j_gene: TRBJ2-1; CDR3aa: CASSLSDRLYNEQFF; CDR3nt: TGTGCCAGCAGTTTATCAGACAGGTTATACAATGAGCAGTTCTTC
v_gene: TRBV5-1; abundance: .; d_gene: TRBD2; j_gene: TRBJ2-3; CDR3aa: CASSSGLTDTQYF; CDR3nt: TGCGCCAGCAGTAGCGGGCTCACAGATACGCAGTATTTT
v_gene: TRBV7-6; abundance: .; d_gene: TRBD1; j_gene: TRBJ2-2; CDR3aa: CASSFTGTDTGELFF; CDR3nt: TGTGCCAGCAGCTTTACCGGGACAGACACCGGGGAGCTGTTTTTT